This T cell receptor beta chain was profiled in a study of cytomegalovirus exposure and HLA in healthy donors. For the study at large: The roughly 110 validation repertoires were reported in a later analysis to have been generated on the same platform as the roughly 670 first-cohort repertoires. Study outcomes and limitations: Rare TCR sequences predominated, though certain public TCRs were found in many donors. A later analysis found first-cohort TCR clusters tended to co-occur in the 90 to 150 validation repertoires. Cytomegalovirus status was reportedly diagnosed by the classifier with high specificity and sensitivity.

As regards this clone: No antigen is known for it.

The assay was immunoSEQ multiplex PCR, and TCRdb's table has in-frame clones only and misses some. The sample records 71,000 or so clones, roughly 94% being singletons. CDR3 size: 17 residues. CDR1 SGHNT and CDR2 YENEEA come from the germline V gene. The V end was cut by 1 base, the J end by 2 bases, with 17 bases between. Sequences were obtained from PBMCs. The clonotype was recovered from a woman under 30 in good health and CMV-seropositive. This chain connects TRBV11-3 to TRBJ2-5; tentative D call: TRBD1 (6 bases). CDR3 loop: CASSLVGARTVQETQYF. Here the CDR3 DNA reads TGTGCCAGCAGCTTAGTTGGGGCGCGGACAGTACAAGAGACCCAGTACTTC.